This T cell receptor (beta chain) was captured in a study of cytomegalovirus exposure and HLA in healthy donors. Notes on the study in general: HLA restriction was apparent for most CMV-associated TCR beta chains in a later analysis.

Vbeta (60) and Jbeta (13) primers were used in the PCR. How the authors handled the data: In a later analysis, some 10 million of around 75 million unique beta chains occurred in at least two donors. Assay used: immunoSEQ multiplex PCR; TCRdb lists only in-frame clones, some missing. The V and J calls and clone size are taken from that table; D and trimming were inferred from the DNA. The data show about 160,000 clones, about 77% seen once. On this clone: Its antigen is undetermined.

The receptor's source is a woman aged 45-65 years in good health and CMV-seronegative. Input material: PBMCs.

CDR3 in amino acids: CASSFSGLEFNEQFF. DNA of the CDR3: TGCGCCAGCAGCTTTTCGGGACTAGAGTTCAATGAGCAGTTCTTC. V usage is TRBV5-1 and J usage is TRBJ2-1, with 8 bases aligning to TRBD2. V lost 2 bases to trimming and J lost 6 bases; unmatched junction nucleotides: 7. The CDR3 runs 15 residues. Germline V gene sequence: CDR1 SGHRS, CDR2 YFSETQ.